This T cell receptor beta chain was observed in a study of beta chain features in type 1 diabetes. The authors reverse transcribed all of the isolated RNA, so sequencing captured expressed TCRB transcripts. Reads from naive, central memory and regulatory T cell samples averaged roughly 3.3 million. Data came from immunoSEQ multiplex PCR; TCRdb stores just in-frame clones and leaves some out. Of just over 600,000 clones in the sample, roughly 16% were seen once. Per the germline V gene, CDR1 is SGHTA and CDR2 is FQGNSA. The CDR3 is 14 amino acids. The V gene lost 4 bases and the J gene lost 10 bases, with 17 bases spanning the gap.

Sequencing was done on a sample of naive CD4+ T cells from blood. This sequence originates from a young man in good health. The rearrangement joins TRBV7-2 to TRBJ2-1; tentatively, D is TRBD2 (6 bases). This CDR3 is CASSSRDWLQEQFF. DNA for the CDR3: TGTGCCAGCAGCTCTCGGGACTGGCTACAGGAGCAGTTCTTC. Using reference TRBV7-2 and TRBJ2-1 for the parts outside the CDR3, the full variable domain is GAGVSQSPSNKVTEKGKDVELRCDPISGHTALYWYRQSLGQGLEFLIYFQGNSAPDKSGLPSDRFSAERTGGSVSTLTIQRTQQEDSAVYLCASSSRDWLQEQFFGPGTRLTVL.